Detailed here is one T cell receptor beta chain. Its specificity is unknown. Reverse transcription of all isolated RNA meant that expressed TCRB transcripts were sequenced. Sequenced by immunoSEQ multiplex PCR; TCRdb stores in-frame clones only, minus some. The sample has about 150,000 clones, more than 10% seen once; the top ten hold 1% to 1.5%. Per germline, CDR1 SEHNR and CDR2 FQNEAQ (reference sequence). This CDR3 spans 14 amino acids. Trimming took 8 bases from V and 3 from J, leaving 16 bases between them. This record comes from a study of beta chain features in type 1 diabetes. Study summary: Patients and healthy donors were similar in age, gender and cell yields. Study observations and caveats: Naive, central memory and Treg TCRB repertoires appeared more alike in patients than in healthy donors. Significant though moderate, a shortening of TCRB CDR3s appeared in all four CD4+ subsets of Type 1 diabetes patients.

The chain recombines TRBV7-9 with TRBJ1-2; D may be TRBD1 (6 bases). The sample comprised central memory CD4+ T cells from blood. The clonotype comes from a young man with type 1 diabetes. CDR3 loop: CASSGGQLDYGYTF. CDR3 DNA: TGTGCCAGCTCCGGGGGGCAGCTTGACTATGGCTACACCTTC.